These 27 T cell receptor beta chains originate from one sample sequenced in a study of T-cell memory formation after mild COVID-19. TCRdb processed the 5' RACE reads anew with MiXCR; each CDR3 protein has one entry. There are over 500,000 distinct CDR3 sequences in the sample; 17% occur only once, and approximately 8.1% lies in the top ten. What was sequenced was PBMCs or a T cell subset sorted from them (not recorded which). These receptors came from an adult woman who had mild COVID-19 (a few samples of this study predate the infection). Cell type and time point are not known.

This clonotype was counted between two and nine times. The V and J genes are TRBV19 and TRBJ1-5; 7 nucleotides match TRBD1. The V segment lost 8 bases and the J segment 11 bases; nucleotides outside the gene matches: 15. The CDR3 has 14 amino acids. CDR1 LNHDA and CDR2 SQIVND come from the germline V gene (reference sequence). The CDR3 reads CASSRGGLIGAQHF. The CDR3 DNA sequence: TGTGCCAGTTCCCGAGGGGGCCTAATCGGAGCCCAGCATTTT.

There are many counts of this clonotype. The V gene is TRBV7-9, the J gene TRBJ2-7, with a possible D match to TRBD2 (5 bases). Germline CDR1 and CDR2: SEHNR and FQNEAQ (reference sequence). The V end was cut by 1 base, the J end by 0 bases, with 7 bases between. This CDR3 contains 14 residues. The CDR3 DNA reads as TGTGCCAGCAGCTTAGGTCGGGACTCCTACGAGCAGTACTTC. It specifies CASSLGRDSYEQYF.

This rearrangement joins TRBV28 to TRBJ1-6, with D possibly being TRBD1 (6 bases). The CDR3 runs 15 residues. Trimming stripped 2 bases from V and 7 bases from J, with 12 bases between. Per germline, CDR1 MDHEN and CDR2 SYDVKM. CDR3 coding DNA: TGTGCCAGCAGTTTACGGGGGGCTAGGAATTCACCCCTCCACTTT. Encoded protein: CASSLRGARNSPLHF.

The chain joins TRBV7-9 to TRBJ2-5, with 13 bases fitting TRBD2. CDR1 and CDR2 from the germline V gene are SEHNR and FQNEAQ (reference sequence). This CDR3 spans 18 amino acids. The J segment lost 4 bases and the V segment lost 4 bases, leaving 12 bases of the junction unmatched. CDR3: CASSSAITSGRATETQYF. The CDR3 coding sequence is TGTGCCAGCAGCTCTGCTATCACTAGCGGGAGGGCCACAGAGACCCAGTACTTC. Drawing the rest from reference TRBV7-9 and TRBJ2-5, the complete variable domain is DTGVSQNPRHKITKRGQNVTFRCDPISEHNRLYWYRQTLGQGPEFLTYFQNEAQLEKSRLLSDRFSAERPKGSFSTLEIQRTEQGDSAMYLCASSSAITSGRATETQYFGPGTRLLVL.

This clonotype was counted a few times. This sequence joins TRBV4-1 and TRBJ2-7; 9 bases agree with TRBD2. Germline-derived CDR1 and CDR2 are MGHRA and YSYEKL. This CDR3 region has 16 residues. The junction had 7 bases not matched to a gene; V was cut back by 1 base and J by 3 bases. The CDR3 protein is CASSQVAREGNYEQYF. In nucleotides, the CDR3 is TGCGCCAGCAGCCAAGTGGCGCGGGAGGGAAACTACGAGCAGTACTTC.

In its sample, this clonotype was seen a few times. The V gene is TRBV6-5, the J gene TRBJ2-2; 9 positions agree with TRBD2. This CDR3 comprises 16 residues. Trimming cost V 5 bases and J 3 bases; bases outside gene matches: 7. The germline CDR1 and CDR2 sequences are MNHEY and SVGAGI. The CDR3 spells CASSGLAGVDTGELFF. The CDR3, as DNA: TGTGCCAGCAGTGGGTTAGCGGGAGTAGACACCGGGGAGCTGTTTTTT.

This clonotype was counted only a few times. The V gene is TRBV7-9, the J gene TRBJ1-1; D remains unclear. V was clipped by 5 bases and J by 11 bases, with 21 bases between them. CDR1 is SEHNR, CDR2 FQNEAQ, per germline (reference sequence). This CDR3 has 14 amino acids. The CDR3 loop reads CASSQLDGNAGAFF. CDR3 in DNA: TGTGCCAGCAGCCAATTGGACGGAAACGCCGGGGCTTTCTTT. Complete variable domain (other parts from reference TRBV7-9 and TRBJ1-1): DTGVSQNPRHKITKRGQNVTFRCDPISEHNRLYWYRQTLGQGPEFLTYFQNEAQLEKSRLLSDRFSAERPKGSFSTLEIQRTEQGDSAMYLCASSQLDGNAGAFFGQGTRLTVV.

The rearrangement joins TRBV7-2 to TRBJ2-5; D remains unclear. Germline V lookup: CDR1 SGHTA, CDR2 FQGNSA. The CDR3 contains 16 residues. Between the trimmed V and J ends, which lost 2 bases and 0 bases, there was a span of 13 bases. The DNA for the CDR3 is TGTGCCAGCAGCTTAAATAATAGAAAGTACCAAGAGACCCAGTACTTC. This codes for CASSLNNRKYQETQYF.

The chain uses TRBV12-5 and TRBJ1-2; D not resolved. Germline V gene lookup returns CDR1 LGHNT and CDR2 FRNRAP. The germline V and J ends were trimmed by 1 base and 2 bases, with 2 bases remaining between them. The CDR3 length is 12 residues. CDR3 residues: CASGLGNYGYTF. Written as DNA, the CDR3 is TGTGCTAGTGGTTTGGGCAACTATGGCTACACCTTC.

V is TRBV6-5 and J is TRBJ2-3; a weak D match, TRBD2 (6 bases). This CDR3 is built from 16 residues. Germline V gene lookup returns CDR1 MNHEY and CDR2 SVGAGI. The V end lost 2 bases, the J end lost 3 bases, and 15 bases lay between the germline ends. CDR3 residues: CASSYRYGRGTDTQYF. In nucleotides, the CDR3 is TGTGCCAGCAGTTACAGATATGGTCGGGGGACAGATACGCAGTATTTT.

This sequence joins TRBV24-1 and TRBJ2-5, with 8 bases identical to TRBD1. The CDR3 is 16 residues long. Germline CDR1 KGHDR, CDR2 SFDVKD. Trimming took 3 bases from V and 4 from J; bases not matched to a gene: 9. For the CDR3, the DNA is TGTGCCACCAGTGATCCAGGACAGGGAGGTGGAGAGACCCAGTACTTC. Its protein is CATSDPGQGGGETQYF.

This clonotype occurred a few times. V usage is TRBV7-3 and J usage is TRBJ2-5; tentatively, D is TRBD1 (5 bases). Germline values: CDR1 SGHTA, CDR2 FQGTGA. V dropped 1 base and J dropped 11 bases, with 14 bases sitting between them. CDR3 size: 13 residues. CDR3: CASSLNNGAPQYF. The CDR3 nucleotides read TGTGCCAGCAGCTTAAACAATGGGGCTCCGCAGTACTTC. Together with reference TRBV7-3 and TRBJ2-5, the CDR3 gives the full variable domain: GAGVSQTPSNKVTEKGKYVELRCDPISGHTALYWYRQSLGQGPEFLIYFQGTGAADDSGLPNDRFFAVRPEGSVSTLKIQRTERGDSAVYLCASSLNNGAPQYFGPGTRLLVL.

The rearrangement links TRBV5-1 to TRBJ2-1; D may be TRBD1 (7 bases). Germline V lookup: CDR1 SGHRS, CDR2 YFSETQ. The ends were cut back, 4 bases at V and 1 base at J, with 21 bases in the middle. This CDR3 is built from 18 residues. The CDR3: CASSPQGGRKLSYNEQFF. CDR3 nucleotide sequence: TGCGCCAGCAGCCCCCAGGGGGGCAGAAAGCTGTCCTACAATGAGCAGTTCTTC.

The chain employs TRBV3-1 and TRBJ1-2, with D perhaps matching TRBD1 (5 bases). The CDR3 length is 16 residues. From germline, CDR1 is LGHDT and CDR2 YNNKEL (reference sequence). Trimming removed 1 base at V and 4 bases at J, with 16 bases between. CDR3 residues: CASSQVPTRGLYGYTF. The DNA of the CDR3 is TGTGCCAGCAGCCAAGTCCCGACGCGGGGACTCTATGGCTACACCTTC.

CDR3 sequence reads: CASSPRWEGNTGELFF. Here the CDR3 DNA reads TGCGCCAGCAGCCCTCGATGGGAGGGGAACACCGGGGAGCTGTTTTTT. The J gene is TRBJ2-2, the V gene TRBV5-1; 7 positions match TRBD2. J gave up 1 base and V 4 bases, and 7 bases lay outside the gene matches. The CDR3 covers 16 residues. Germline lookup yields CDR1 SGHRS and CDR2 YFSETQ.

The chain is built from TRBV4-1 and TRBJ2-7; 10 bases map to TRBD1. Unmatched junction bases numbered 11, after V lost 0 bases and J lost 9 bases. The length of the CDR3 is 16 residues. The germline gives CDR1 MGHRA, CDR2 YSYEKL. CDR3 bases: TGCGCCAGCAGCCAAGAGCCGGGACAGGGGATATTGTTGCAGTACTTC. Its translation: CASSQEPGQGILLQYF.

The chain employs TRBV20-1 and TRBJ1-1; possibly TRBD1 for D (6 bases). CDR3 length: 16 amino acids. Germline lookup yields CDR1 DFQATT and CDR2 SNEGSKA (reference sequence). Trimming stripped 1 base from V and 1 base from J, with 16 bases between. This CDR3 reads CSARATGITWNTEAFF. DNA for the CDR3: TGCAGTGCTAGAGCTACAGGGATCACGTGGAACACTGAAGCTTTCTTT.

This chain uses TRBV9 with TRBJ1-1, with D possibly being TRBD1 (5 bases). The CDR3 spans 15 residues. V shed 0 bases and J shed 1 base, with 10 bases lying between them. CDR1 and CDR2 (germline): SGDLS, YYNGEE. This chain's CDR3 is CASSVGGNWNTEAFF. The DNA for the CDR3 is TGTGCCAGCAGCGTAGGGGGGAACTGGAACACTGAAGCTTTCTTT.

This clonotype was detected only a few times. In DNA form, the CDR3 reads TGTGCCAGCAGTACCCGGGGACTTTACACCGGGGAGCTGTTTTTT. It specifies CASSTRGLYTGELFF. V and J are TRBV6-2 or TRBV6-3 and TRBJ2-2; tentative D call: TRBD2 (6 bases). This CDR3 is 15 amino acids long. V was pared by 5 bases and J by 3 bases, with 13 bases between. Germline V gives CDR1 MNHEY, CDR2 SVGEGT.

J is TRBJ1-2 and V is TRBV7-9; D unresolved. The germline V and J ends were trimmed by 1 base and 7 bases, with 13 bases remaining between them. From germline, CDR1 is SEHNR and CDR2 FQNEAQ (reference sequence). The CDR3 length is 14 residues. CDR3 in DNA: TGTGCCAGCAGCTTAGGTCAGAGTCATGGTGGCTACACCTTC. Translation: CASSLGQSHGGYTF.

This clonotype has more than one count but fewer than ten. The J gene is TRBJ2-5, the V gene TRBV7-3; D is undetermined. Germline loops: CDR1 SGHTA, CDR2 FQGTGA. Trimming pared 0 bases from V and 4 bases from J, leaving 12 bases between. The CDR3 contains 15 residues. Written as DNA, the CDR3 is TGTGCCAGCAGCTTAACACGCGCCCCAGGAGAGACCCAGTACTTC. Amino acid sequence: CASSLTRAPGETQYF.

The chain has TRBV9 and TRBJ2-1; 9 bases are a match to TRBD1. The V segment lost 3 bases and the J segment 8 bases; nucleotides outside the gene matches: 6. The CDR3 is made up of 14 amino acids. Germline loops: CDR1 SGDLS, CDR2 YYNGEE. The CDR3 DNA reads TGTGCCAGCAGCGGACCGGGACAGGGACATGAGCAGTTCTTC. Its translation is CASSGPGQGHEQFF. Using reference TRBV9 and TRBJ2-1 for the parts outside the CDR3, the full variable domain is DSGVTQTPKHLITATGQRVTLRCSPRSGDLSVYWYQQSLDQGLQFLIQYYNGEERAKGNILERFSAQQFPDLHSELNLSSLELGDSALYFCASSGPGQGHEQFFGPGTRLTVL.

The chain couples TRBV20-1 to TRBJ1-5, with D possibly matching TRBD1 (6 bases). The length of the CDR3 is 16 residues. Trimming removed 1 base at V and 4 bases at J, with 17 bases between. Germline CDR1 and CDR2: DFQATT and SNEGSKA (reference sequence). CDR3 in amino acids: CSARGTALKGNQPQHF. The CDR3 DNA reads TGCAGTGCTAGAGGGACAGCTCTCAAGGGTAATCAGCCCCAGCATTTT.

The chain couples TRBV12-3 or TRBV12-4 to TRBJ1-5, with D hard to call. Trimming pared 6 bases from V and 2 bases from J, leaving 11 bases between. The CDR3 has 14 residues. The CDR3 nucleotides are TGTGCCAGCAGCGGGTCCGGTGGCAATCAGCCCCAGCATTTT. Amino acid sequence: CASSGSGGNQPQHF.

The table lists this clonotype with a few counts. The rearrangement uses TRBV9 and TRBJ2-7, with 7 bases identical to TRBD1. The CDR3 totals 15 residues. In germline, CDR1 is SGDLS, CDR2 YYNGEE. V was pared by 4 bases and J by 0 bases, with 7 bases of the junction left unmatched. CDR3 sequence reads: CASSPPGQNSYEQYF. CDR3 in DNA: TGTGCCAGCAGCCCCCCGGGACAGAACTCCTACGAGCAGTACTTC.

The rearrangement links TRBV6-1 to TRBJ2-5; 8 nucleotides agree with TRBD1. V dropped 7 bases and J dropped 5; count of bases not matched to a gene: 12. The CDR3 has 15 residues. CDR1 MNHNS and CDR2 SASEGT come from the germline V gene. The CDR3 sequence is CASIRGQGIGETQYF. CDR3 nucleotide sequence: TGTGCCAGCATCCGAGGACAGGGCATCGGGGAGACCCAGTACTTC.

This clonotype has just a few counts. J is TRBJ1-1 and V is TRBV6-5, with 11 bases aligning to TRBD1. Unmatched junction bases numbered 3, after V lost 5 bases and J lost 1 base. CDR3 length: 15 residues. Germline assignment: CDR1 MNHEY and CDR2 SVGAGI. CDR3 DNA sequence: TGTGCCAGCAGTACAGGGACAGGGGGGAACACTGAAGCTTTCTTT. Its translation: CASSTGTGGNTEAFF.